The 14 T cell receptor beta chains below all came from one sample that was sequenced in a study of control samples from healthy donors and cancer patients. This table comes from immunoSEQ multiplex PCR, and its TCRdb copy is limited to in-frame clones, with some not included. The sample holds around 110,000 clones, 88% seen once. The sequenced material came from blood. The receptor set was obtained from a woman in her 70s in good health.

The chain carries TRBV9 and TRBJ2-3, with D unresolved. Germline CDR1 and CDR2: SGDLS and YYNGEE. V was shortened by 2 bases and J by 4 bases, with 14 bases between the two germline ends. The length of the CDR3 is 15 residues. Here the CDR3 reads CASSVDGSSADTQYF. The CDR3 region has the DNA TGTGCCAGCAGCGTTGACGGAAGCAGCGCAGATACGCAGTATTTT.

This sequence joins TRBV27 and TRBJ1-2, with TRBD1 as a possible D gene (6 bases). The CDR3 is made up of 15 amino acids. The V gene's germline CDR1 is MNHEY and CDR2 SMNVEV (reference sequence). Trimming cost V 3 bases and J 5 bases, with 16 bases left between them. CDR3 coding DNA: TGTGCCAGCAGTTTGAATACCAGGGGCCCTTATGGCTACACCTTC. Its protein product is CASSLNTRGPYGYTF.

Only one count was recorded for this clone. The chain recombines TRBV5-6 with TRBJ2-3; D not certain. This CDR3 region has 12 residues. Trimming took off 3 bases at V and 4 bases at J, with 6 bases between the two ends. Germline V CDR1 and CDR2: SGHDT, YYEEEE. The CDR3 DNA is TGTGCCAGCAGCTCCGCTCCAGATACGCAGTATTTT. Translating gives CASSSAPDTQYF.

V usage is TRBV7-9 and J usage is TRBJ1-6; D is unresolved. CDR1 is SEHNR and CDR2 is FQNEAQ in the germline V gene (reference sequence). The CDR3 spans 14 residues. Trimming pared 2 bases from V and 3 bases from J, leaving 5 bases between. CDR3 nucleotide sequence: TGTGCCAGCAGCTTACAGAGCTATAATTCACCCCTCCACTTT. This codes for CASSLQSYNSPLHF. Drawing the rest from reference TRBV7-9 and TRBJ1-6, the complete variable domain is DTGVSQNPRHKITKRGQNVTFRCDPISEHNRLYWYRQTLGQGPEFLTYFQNEAQLEKSRLLSDRFSAERPKGSFSTLEIQRTEQGDSAMYLCASSLQSYNSPLHFGNGTRLTVT.

The chain couples TRBV3-1 (or the pseudogene TRBV3-2) to TRBJ1-4, with a tentative D call TRBD1 (6 bases). This CDR3 is 15 amino acids long. The ends were cut back, 2 bases at V and 4 bases at J, with 11 bases in the middle. Germline-derived CDR1 and CDR2 are LGHDT and YNNKEL (reference sequence). CDR3: CASSQPGTINEKLFF. The CDR3 nucleotides are TGTGCCAGCAGCCAACCCGGGACAATTAATGAAAAACTGTTTTTT.

Notes on this clone: Other DNA sequences in the sample encode the same CDR3. The chain combines TRBV6-5 with TRBJ1-5; no definite D call. Trimming cost V 0 bases and J 4 bases, with 4 bases left between them. The CDR3 has 13 amino acids. Germline CDR1 reads MNHEY; CDR2 reads SVGAGI. The CDR3 loop is CASSYSRNQPQHF. The CDR3 DNA follows: TGTGCCAGCAGTTACTCGAGAAATCAGCCCCAGCATTTT.

The chain links TRBV18 to TRBJ1-1; no firm D call. Trimming removed 6 bases at V and 5 bases at J, with 16 bases between. The germline CDR1 and CDR2 sequences are KGHSH and LQKENI. The CDR3 spans 14 residues. The CDR3, as DNA: TGTGCCAGCTCTCTAACTCCGGAAGGAACTGAAGCTTTCTTT. As protein: CASSLTPEGTEAFF.

As concerns this clone: An end of the junction differs from the germline gene, which may be a read error. CDR3 nucleotide sequence: TGCAGTACTAGTATTGGGGGCAATCAGCCCCAGCATTTT. Its protein product is CSTSIGGNQPQHF. The rearrangement joins TRBV20-1 to TRBJ1-5; D is ambiguous. From germline, CDR1 is DFQATT and CDR2 SNEGSKA (reference sequence). CDR3 length: 13 amino acids.

V is TRBV6-2 or TRBV6-3 and J is TRBJ2-2; 8 bases fit TRBD1. There are 15 residues in the CDR3. With V trimmed by 3 bases and J by 6 bases, 6 bases remained unmatched. Germline loops: CDR1 MNHEY, CDR2 SVGEGT. The CDR3 reads CASSYRTGTAGELFF. The CDR3 coding sequence is TGTGCCAGCAGTTATAGGACAGGGACGGCCGGGGAGCTGTTTTTT.

The chain links TRBV27 to TRBJ2-5; 10 positions match TRBD1. The junction had 7 bases not matched to a gene; V was cut back by 4 bases and J by 5 bases. This CDR3 has 15 residues. In germline, CDR1 is MNHEY, CDR2 SMNVEV (reference sequence). CDR3 nucleotide sequence: TGTGCCAGCAGTTCATCGACAGGGGGCCGGGAGACCCAGTACTTC. Residues: CASSSSTGGRETQYF.

The J gene is TRBJ1-5, the V gene TRBV19, with D tentatively TRBD1 (6 bases). CDR1 is LNHDA, CDR2 SQIVND, per germline (reference sequence). Trimming cost V 4 bases and J 5 bases, with 12 bases left between them. CDR3 length equals 14 residues. DNA of the CDR3: TGTGCCAGTAGTAGACAGGCGGGTGATCAGCCCCAGCATTTT. The encoded protein is CASSRQAGDQPQHF.

The gene calls are TRBV5-5 and TRBJ1-6, with 9 bases lining up with TRBD1. The CDR3 has 15 amino acids. Germline V gives CDR1 SGHKS, CDR2 YYEKEE (reference sequence). V shed 0 bases, J shed 9 bases, and the junction held 4 bases outside the gene matches. This CDR3 is CASSLGPDRGSPLHF. The CDR3 bases are TGTGCCAGCAGCTTGGGGCCGGACAGGGGTTCACCCCTCCACTTT.

The chain links TRBV7-9 to TRBJ2-4; 11 nucleotides line up with TRBD2. From germline, CDR1 is SEHNR and CDR2 FQNEAQ (reference sequence). Unmatched junction bases numbered 4, after V lost 4 bases and J lost 5 bases. This CDR3 spans 15 amino acids. This chain's CDR3 is CASSSPGLAENIQYF. The CDR3 coding sequence is TGTGCCAGCAGCTCCCCGGGACTAGCGGAAAACATTCAGTACTTC. The variable domain in full, completed from reference TRBV7-9 and TRBJ2-4, reads DTGVSQNPRHKITKRGQNVTFRCDPISEHNRLYWYRQTLGQGPEFLTYFQNEAQLEKSRLLSDRFSAERPKGSFSTLEIQRTEQGDSAMYLCASSSPGLAENIQYFGAGTRLSVL.

In DNA form, the CDR3 reads TGTGCCAGCAGCAGCGGGACGGCCTATGGCTACACCTTC. Residues: CASSSGTAYGYTF. The chain employs TRBV13 and TRBJ1-2, with D maybe TRBD1 (5 bases). The CDR3 length is 13 residues. V gave up 5 bases and J gave up 4 bases, with 11 bases separating them. The V gene's germline CDR1 is PRHDT and CDR2 FYEKMQ (reference sequence).